The 5 T cell receptor beta chains below all came from one sample that was sequenced in a study of blood T cell repertoires in COVID-19. The table came from immunoSEQ multiplex PCR; TCRdb's copy has only in-frame clones and leaves some out. Among about 350,000 clones listed, about nine tenths were seen once. Sequenced input: PBMCs or T cells enriched from blood (not recorded which). These receptors all come from a woman aged 25 to 39 who had been exposed to COVID-19.

This rearrangement joins TRBV25-1 to TRBJ2-5, with 7 bases fitting TRBD1. The CDR3 covers 14 residues. Looked up from germline, CDR1 is MGHDK and CDR2 is SYGVNS. J gave up 2 bases and V 4 bases, and 4 bases lay outside the gene matches. Written as DNA, the CDR3 is TGTGCCAGCAGTGTAACAGGGGAACAAGAGACCCAGTACTTC. Translation gives CASSVTGEQETQYF. The full variable domain, rest sourced from reference TRBV25-1 and TRBJ2-5, is EADIYQTPRYLVIGTGKKITLECSQTMGHDKMYWYQQDPGMELHLIHYSYGVNSTEKGDLSSESTVSRIRTEHFPLTLESARPSHTSQYLCASSVTGEQETQYFGPGTRLLVL.

The gene calls are TRBV7-2 and TRBJ2-3; 12 bases map to TRBD2. This CDR3 has 16 amino acids. Germline trimming cut 5 bases from V and 3 bases from J; bases unmatched to any gene: 6. Germline V CDR1 and CDR2: SGHTA, FQGNSA. The CDR3 protein is CASSPRLAGVTDTQYF. In nucleotides, the CDR3 is TGTGCCAGCAGCCCGAGACTAGCGGGAGTAACAGATACGCAGTATTTT.

The chain combines TRBV5-1 with TRBJ1-1, with a possible D match to TRBD1 (5 bases). The CDR3 covers 13 residues. Germline V gene sequence: CDR1 SGHRS, CDR2 YFSETQ. V lost 4 bases and J lost 4, with 11 bases in between. The CDR3 is CASSGQGGTEAFF. CDR3 nucleotides: TGCGCCAGCAGCGGGCAGGGTGGCACTGAAGCTTTCTTT.

This chain connects TRBV10-1 to TRBJ1-2; 8 bases line up with TRBD1. Trimming removed 6 bases from V and 8 bases from J; junction bases left unmatched: 17. The CDR3 length is 16 residues. Germline V gene data show CDR1 as WNHNN and CDR2 as SYGVQD (reference sequence). The CDR3: CASRGIWGRGREGYTF. The CDR3 nucleotides are TGCGCCAGCAGGGGTATTTGGGGCAGGGGGCGGGAAGGCTACACCTTC.

The gene calls are TRBV2 and TRBJ2-7; TRBD1 matches at 9 bases. The trim removed 5 bases at V and 5 bases at J, leaving 10 bases unmatched. Germline values: CDR1 SNHLY, CDR2 FYNNEI. This CDR3 region has 15 residues. For the CDR3, the DNA is TGTGCCAGCAGTACCGGGACAGGGAGGCTCCACGAGCAGTACTTC. Protein: CASSTGTGRLHEQYF.